This T cell receptor beta chain was profiled in a study of cytomegalovirus exposure and HLA in healthy donors. Vbeta (60) and Jbeta (13) primers were used in the PCR. TCRdb's copy holds only in-frame clones and misses some; the assay was immunoSEQ multiplex PCR. Here the sample spans fewer than 90,000 clones, more than 75% being singletons. The CDR3 loop spans 16 amino acids. The germline V gene has CDR1 MGHRA and CDR2 YSYEKL. V was shortened by 0 bases and J by 4 bases, with 16 bases between the two germline ends. Unrecorded immune exposure was likely among donors, who were nominally healthy when sampled.

The sample was PBMCs. The TCR originated in a woman aged 40 to 50 in good health and CMV-seropositive. This sequence joins TRBV4-1 and TRBJ2-7; tentatively, D is TRBD1 (6 bases). The CDR3 DNA reads TGCGCCAGCAGCCAAGATCTAACAAGGGGGTTGTACGAGCAGTACTTC. Protein: CASSQDLTRGLYEQYF.